The TCR beta chain described here comes from a study of T-cell reconstitution after alpha-beta-depleted transplantation in children. General study results and limits: By about two months after transplant, alpha-beta T cells reportedly arose from several hundred graft clones that had expanded. In some patients, recipient T cells and intrathymic progenitors surviving conditioning explained high day-60 diversity. Newly produced T cells mostly accounted for T-cell counts and diversity one year post-transplant.

This clonotype showed up just once. Its antigen is not identified. The authors prepared the TCRbeta library with unique molecular identifiers. MiXCR was run by TCRdb on the PCR reads, yielding one entry per CDR3 protein. The sample lists 350,000 to 500,000 distinct CDR3 sequences; 43% were seen once. With 4 bases removed from V and 2 bases from J, the gap between germline ends came to 9 bases. The CDR3 length is 14 residues. Germline CDR1 KGHSH, CDR2 LQKENI. V gene TRBV18 combines with J gene TRBJ1-3, with TRBD1 as a possible D gene (6 bases). The sequences come from PBMCs, collected before TCRalphabeta/CD19-depleted stem cell transplant. The TCR comes from a girl aged 2-10 years with aplastic anemia, due to receive a stem cell transplant. CDR3 sequence (DNA): TGTGCCAGCTCACTGAGGGACACTGGAAACACCATATATTTT. Residues: CASSLRDTGNTIYF.